This T cell receptor beta chain was sequenced for a study of beta chain features in type 1 diabetes. This CDR3 spans 15 amino acids. Trimming cost V 5 bases and J 8 bases; bases outside gene matches: 10. CDR1 SGHVS and CDR2 FNYEAQ come from the germline V gene. Sequencing targeted expressed TCRB transcripts, as all isolated RNA had been reverse transcribed. TCRdb's copy holds only in-frame clones and misses some; the assay was immunoSEQ multiplex PCR. This repertoire shows 390,000 or so clones, approximately 15% found once; its top ten account for approximately 0.035%. Donors contributed one heparinised blood draw apiece, averaging about 100 mL.

The source material was naive CD4+ T cells from blood. The sequence was collected from a man younger than 40 in good health. V and J are TRBV7-6 and TRBJ1-4; 8 bases line up with TRBD1. The CDR3 loop reads CASSSFKDRVEKLFF. The CDR3 bases are TGTGCCAGCAGCAGTTTCAAGGACAGGGTCGAAAAACTGTTTTTT.